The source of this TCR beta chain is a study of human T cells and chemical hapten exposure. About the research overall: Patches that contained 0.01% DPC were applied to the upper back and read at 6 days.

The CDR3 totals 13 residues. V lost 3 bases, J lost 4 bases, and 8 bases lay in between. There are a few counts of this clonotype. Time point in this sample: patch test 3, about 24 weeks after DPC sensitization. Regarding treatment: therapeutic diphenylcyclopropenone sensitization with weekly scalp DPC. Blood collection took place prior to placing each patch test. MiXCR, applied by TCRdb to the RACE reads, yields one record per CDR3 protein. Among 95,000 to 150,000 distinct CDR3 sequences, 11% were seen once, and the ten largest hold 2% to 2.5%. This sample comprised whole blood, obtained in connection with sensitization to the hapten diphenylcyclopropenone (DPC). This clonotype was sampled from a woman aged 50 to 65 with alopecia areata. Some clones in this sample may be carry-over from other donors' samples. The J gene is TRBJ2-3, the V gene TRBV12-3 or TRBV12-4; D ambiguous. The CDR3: CASSFLGPDTQYF. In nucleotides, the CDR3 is TGTGCCAGCAGTTTTTTAGGGCCAGATACGCAGTATTTT.